The 9 T cell receptor beta chains reported below all come from one sample, sequenced in a study of technical replicates of blood from several donors. TCRdb's table, derived via immunoSEQ multiplex PCR, lists solely in-frame clones and lacks some. This table has approximately 94,000 clones, 96% appearing once. Sample: T cells isolated from PBMCs. These receptors all come from a human donor in good health.

The chain carries TRBV28 and TRBJ1-5; D is perhaps TRBD1 (6 bases). Germline-derived CDR1 and CDR2 are MDHEN and SYDVKM. The CDR3 runs 17 residues. V was clipped by 5 bases and J by 5 bases, with 22 bases between them. The CDR3 nucleotides are TGTGCCAGCAGTCAGACCTTGACAGGAACGAGCGATCAGCCCCAGCATTTT. Translated, it gives CASSQTLTGTSDQPQHF.

The chain couples TRBV19 to TRBJ1-3, with D perhaps matching TRBD1 (6 bases). The CDR3 has 14 residues. CDR1 LNHDA and CDR2 SQIVND come from the germline V gene (reference sequence). V dropped 5 bases and J dropped 0 bases, with 8 bases sitting between them. The CDR3 coding sequence is TGTGCCAGTAGTGGACAGTACTCTGGAAACACCATATATTTT. Amino acids: CASSGQYSGNTIYF.

This chain links TRBV25-1 with TRBJ1-6; D may be TRBD1 (6 bases). The V end lost 3 bases, the J end lost 10 bases, and 13 bases lay between the germline ends. This CDR3 has 14 amino acids. Germline CDR1 reads MGHDK; CDR2 reads SYGVNS. The CDR3 region has the DNA TGTGCCAGCAGTGAGCGGGGGCCTCGGTCACCCCTCCACTTT. This gives the protein CASSERGPRSPLHF.

V is TRBV10-3 and J is TRBJ1-2; 9 bases line up with TRBD1. There are 13 residues in the CDR3. The trim removed 7 bases at V and 6 bases at J, leaving 6 bases unmatched. Per germline, CDR1 ENHRY and CDR2 SYGVKD. This CDR3 is CAITEDRGDGYTF. The CDR3 region has the DNA TGTGCCATCACCGAAGACAGGGGGGATGGCTACACCTTC.

V usage is TRBV4-2 and J usage is TRBJ2-7; a possible D gene is TRBD2 (6 bases). Trimming cost V 1 base and J 5 bases, with 15 bases left between them. The CDR3 has 15 amino acids. Germline V CDR1 and CDR2: LGHNA, YNFKEQ. The CDR3, as DNA: TGTGCCAGCAGCCAAGGGGCCGGGGGAAGAGACGAGCAGTACTTC. This codes for CASSQGAGGRDEQYF.

The chain recombines TRBV13 with TRBJ2-1, with D possibly matching TRBD2 (6 bases). V lost 6 bases, J lost 8 bases, and 20 bases lay in between. The germline V gene has CDR1 PRHDT and CDR2 FYEKMQ (reference sequence). The CDR3 totals 15 residues. The CDR3 coding sequence is TGTGCCAGCAGAATCGGGGAGGTCTATTTCGATGAGCAGTTCTTC. Protein product: CASRIGEVYFDEQFF.

The chain is built from TRBV4-3 and TRBJ1-2, with unresolved D. V lost 0 bases and J lost 6, with 8 bases in between. This CDR3 has 13 amino acids. Germline CDR1 reads LGHNA; CDR2 reads YSLEER. In DNA, the CDR3 is TGCGCCAGCAGCCAAGAATGGGGAGATGGCTACACCTTC. Translating it yields CASSQEWGDGYTF.

The rearrangement joins TRBV29-1 to TRBJ1-2; unclear D gene. CDR1 SQVTM and CDR2 ANQGSEA come from the germline V gene. The V and J ends lost 8 bases and 2 bases respectively, with 21 bases between them. The length of the CDR3 is 15 residues. The CDR3: CSSDDPLSVNYGYTF. The CDR3 coding sequence is TGCAGCAGCGACGATCCCCTGTCGGTGAACTATGGCTACACCTTC.

The V gene is TRBV6-5, the J gene TRBJ1-5, with TRBD1 identical over 8 bases. With V trimmed by 6 bases and J by 13 bases, 8 bases remained unmatched. CDR1 MNHEY and CDR2 SVGAGI come from the germline V gene. The CDR3 spans 12 residues. CDR3 protein: CASSRTGKLQHF. The CDR3 coding sequence is TGTGCCAGCAGCCGGACAGGGAAATTACAGCATTTT.